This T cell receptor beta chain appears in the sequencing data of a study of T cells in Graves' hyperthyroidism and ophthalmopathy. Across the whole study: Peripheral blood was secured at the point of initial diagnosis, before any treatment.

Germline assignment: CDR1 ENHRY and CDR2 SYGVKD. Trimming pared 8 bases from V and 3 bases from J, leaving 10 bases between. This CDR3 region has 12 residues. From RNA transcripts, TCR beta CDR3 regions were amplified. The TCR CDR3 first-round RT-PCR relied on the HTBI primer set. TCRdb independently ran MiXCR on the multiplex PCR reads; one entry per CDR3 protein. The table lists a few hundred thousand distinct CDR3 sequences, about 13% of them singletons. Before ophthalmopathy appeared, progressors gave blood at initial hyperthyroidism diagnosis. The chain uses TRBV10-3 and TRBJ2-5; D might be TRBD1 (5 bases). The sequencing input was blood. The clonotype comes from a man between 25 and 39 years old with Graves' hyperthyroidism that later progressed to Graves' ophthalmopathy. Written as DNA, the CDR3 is TGTGCCATCCAGGGAAGCGAAGAGACCCAGTACTTC. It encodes CAIQGSEETQYF.